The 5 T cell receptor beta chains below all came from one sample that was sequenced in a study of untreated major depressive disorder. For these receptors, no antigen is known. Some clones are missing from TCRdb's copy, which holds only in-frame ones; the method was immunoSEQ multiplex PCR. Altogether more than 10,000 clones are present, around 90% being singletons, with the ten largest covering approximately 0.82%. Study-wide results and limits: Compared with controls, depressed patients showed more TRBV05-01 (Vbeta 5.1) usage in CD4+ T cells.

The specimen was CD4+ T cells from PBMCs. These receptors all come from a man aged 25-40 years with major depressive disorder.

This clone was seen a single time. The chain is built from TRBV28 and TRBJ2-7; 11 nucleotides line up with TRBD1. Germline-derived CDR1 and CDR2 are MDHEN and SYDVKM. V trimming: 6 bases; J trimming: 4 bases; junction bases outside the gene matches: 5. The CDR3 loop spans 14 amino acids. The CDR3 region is CASRRTGGLYEQYF. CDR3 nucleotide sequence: TGTGCCAGCAGGCGGACAGGGGGCTTATACGAGCAGTACTTC.

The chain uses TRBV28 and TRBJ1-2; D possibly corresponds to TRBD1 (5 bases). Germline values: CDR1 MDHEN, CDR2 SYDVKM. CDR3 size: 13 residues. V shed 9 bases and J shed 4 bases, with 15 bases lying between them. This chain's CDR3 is CASANRQIYGYTF. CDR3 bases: TGTGCCAGTGCAAACCGACAGATCTATGGCTACACCTTC.

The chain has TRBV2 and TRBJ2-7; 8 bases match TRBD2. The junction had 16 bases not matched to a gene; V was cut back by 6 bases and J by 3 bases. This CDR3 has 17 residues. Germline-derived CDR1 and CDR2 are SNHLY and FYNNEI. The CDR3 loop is CASSGGGTGFGGYEQYF. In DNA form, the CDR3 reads TGTGCCAGCAGCGGGGGGGGTACAGGGTTTGGTGGCTACGAGCAGTACTTC. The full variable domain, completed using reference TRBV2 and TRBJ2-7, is EPEVTQTPSHQVTQMGQEVILRCVPISNHLYFYWYRQILGQKVEFLVSFYNNEISEKSEIFDDQFSVERPDGSNFTLKIRSTKLEDSAMYFCASSGGGTGFGGYEQYFGPGTRLTVT.

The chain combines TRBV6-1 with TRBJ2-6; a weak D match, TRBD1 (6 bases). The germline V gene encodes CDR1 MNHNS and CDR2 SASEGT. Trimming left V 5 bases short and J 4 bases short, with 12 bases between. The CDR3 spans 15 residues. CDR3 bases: TGTGCCAGCAGTAAACAGGGATCCGGGGCCAACGTCCTGACTTTC. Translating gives CASSKQGSGANVLTF.

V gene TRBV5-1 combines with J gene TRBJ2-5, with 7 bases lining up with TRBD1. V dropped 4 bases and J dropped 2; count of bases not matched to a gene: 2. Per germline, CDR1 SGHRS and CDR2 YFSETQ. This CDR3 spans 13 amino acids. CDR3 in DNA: TGCGCCAGCAGCGTGGGACAGCAAGAGACCCAGTACTTC. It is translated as CASSVGQQETQYF. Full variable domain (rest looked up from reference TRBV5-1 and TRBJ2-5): KAGVTQTPRYLIKTRGQQVTLSCSPISGHRSVSWYQQTPGQGLQFLFEYFSETQRNKGNFPGRFSGRQFSNSRSEMNVSTLELGDSALYLCASSVGQQETQYFGPGTRLLVL.